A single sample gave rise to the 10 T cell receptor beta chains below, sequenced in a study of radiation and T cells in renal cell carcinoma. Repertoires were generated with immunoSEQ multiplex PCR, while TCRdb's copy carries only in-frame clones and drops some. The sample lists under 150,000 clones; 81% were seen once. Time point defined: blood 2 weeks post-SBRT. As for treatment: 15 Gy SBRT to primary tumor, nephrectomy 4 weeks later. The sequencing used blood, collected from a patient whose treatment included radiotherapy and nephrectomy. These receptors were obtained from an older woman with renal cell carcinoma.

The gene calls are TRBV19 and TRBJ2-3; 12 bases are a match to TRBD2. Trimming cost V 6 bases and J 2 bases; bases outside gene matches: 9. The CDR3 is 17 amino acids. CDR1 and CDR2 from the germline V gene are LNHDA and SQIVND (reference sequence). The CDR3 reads CASRMIGLAGNTDTQYF. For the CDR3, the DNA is TGTGCCAGTAGAATGATCGGACTAGCGGGAAACACAGATACGCAGTATTTT.

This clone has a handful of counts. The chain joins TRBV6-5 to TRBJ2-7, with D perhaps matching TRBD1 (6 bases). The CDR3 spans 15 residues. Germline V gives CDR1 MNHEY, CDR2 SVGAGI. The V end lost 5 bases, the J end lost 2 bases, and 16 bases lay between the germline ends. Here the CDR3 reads CASSLTQGRAYEQYF. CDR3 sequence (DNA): TGTGCCAGCAGTCTCACACAGGGAAGGGCCTACGAGCAGTACTTC.

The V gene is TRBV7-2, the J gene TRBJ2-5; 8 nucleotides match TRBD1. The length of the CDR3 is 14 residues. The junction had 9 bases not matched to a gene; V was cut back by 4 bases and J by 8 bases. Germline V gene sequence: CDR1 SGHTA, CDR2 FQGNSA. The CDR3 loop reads CASSYNPGQGTQYF. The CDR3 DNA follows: TGTGCCAGCAGCTACAACCCTGGACAGGGAACCCAGTACTTC.

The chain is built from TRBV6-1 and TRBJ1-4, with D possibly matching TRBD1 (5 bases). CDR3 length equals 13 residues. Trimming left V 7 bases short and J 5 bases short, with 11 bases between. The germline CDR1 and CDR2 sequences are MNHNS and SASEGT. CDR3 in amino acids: CASTGTDNEKLFF. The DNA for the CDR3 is TGTGCCAGCACTGGGACGGACAATGAAAAACTGTTTTTT.

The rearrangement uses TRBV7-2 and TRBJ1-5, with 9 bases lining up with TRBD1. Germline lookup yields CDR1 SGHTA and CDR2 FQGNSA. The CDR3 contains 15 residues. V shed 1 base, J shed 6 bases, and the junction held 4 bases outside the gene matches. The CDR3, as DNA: TGTGCCAGCAGCTTAGTAACAGGGGGCGGTCAGCCCCAGCATTTT. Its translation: CASSLVTGGGQPQHF.

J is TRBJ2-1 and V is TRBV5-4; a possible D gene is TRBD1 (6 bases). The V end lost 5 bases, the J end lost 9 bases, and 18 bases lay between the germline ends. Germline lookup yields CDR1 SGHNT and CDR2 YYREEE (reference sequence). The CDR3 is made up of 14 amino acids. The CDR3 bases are TGTGCCAGCAGTAGTTTTAAGGACAGAGGTGAGCAGTTCTTC. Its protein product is CASSSFKDRGEQFF.

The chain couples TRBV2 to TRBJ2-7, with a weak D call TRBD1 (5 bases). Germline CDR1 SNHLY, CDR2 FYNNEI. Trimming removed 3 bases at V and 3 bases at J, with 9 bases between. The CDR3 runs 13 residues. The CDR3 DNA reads TGTGCCAGCAGTGAGGAGCAGGGCTACGAGCAGTACTTC. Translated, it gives CASSEEQGYEQYF.

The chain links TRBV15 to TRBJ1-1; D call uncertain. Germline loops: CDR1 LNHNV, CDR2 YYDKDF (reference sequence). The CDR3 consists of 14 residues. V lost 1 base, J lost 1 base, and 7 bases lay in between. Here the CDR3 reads CATSRGESNTEAFF. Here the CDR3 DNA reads TGTGCCACCAGCAGAGGGGAGTCGAACACTGAAGCTTTCTTT.

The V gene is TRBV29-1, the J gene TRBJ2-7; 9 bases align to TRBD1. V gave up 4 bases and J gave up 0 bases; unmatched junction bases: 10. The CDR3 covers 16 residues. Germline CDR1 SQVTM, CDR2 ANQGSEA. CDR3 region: CSVVPGTGFYSYEQYF. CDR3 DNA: TGCAGCGTTGTCCCCGGGACAGGGTTTTACTCCTACGAGCAGTACTTC.

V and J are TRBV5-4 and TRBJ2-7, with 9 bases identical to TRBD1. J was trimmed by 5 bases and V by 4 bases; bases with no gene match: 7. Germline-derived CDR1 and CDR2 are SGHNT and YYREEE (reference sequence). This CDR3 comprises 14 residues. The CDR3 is CASSRPGQGHEQYF. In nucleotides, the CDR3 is TGTGCCAGCAGCCGACCGGGACAGGGACACGAGCAGTACTTC.